This T cell receptor (beta chain) was captured by sequencing in a study of cytomegalovirus exposure and HLA in healthy donors. Vbeta (60) and Jbeta (13) primers were used in the PCR. Only in-frame clones appear in the TCRdb table, and some are missing; sequencing was by immunoSEQ multiplex PCR. The sample shows around 130,000 clones, roughly four fifths of them seen only once. V was pared by 2 bases and J by 4 bases, with 9 bases between. Germline assignment: CDR1 SGHVS and CDR2 FQNEAQ. The CDR3 runs 14 residues. The receptor was isolated from a man aged 35-49 years in good health and CMV-seronegative. V is TRBV7-8 and J is TRBJ1-5; D remains ambiguous. What was sequenced was PBMCs. CDR3 in amino acids: CASSLSSLNQPQHF. CDR3 nucleotide sequence: TGTGCCAGCAGCTTATCTTCTCTTAATCAGCCCCAGCATTTT. Full variable domain (rest looked up from reference TRBV7-8 and TRBJ1-5): GAGVSQSPRYKVAKRGQDVALRCDPISGHVSLFWYQQALGQGPEFLTYFQNEAQLDKSGLPSDRFFAERPEGSVSTLKIQRTQQEDSAVYLCASSLSSLNQPQHFGDGTRLSIL.